This T cell receptor (beta chain) stems from a study of T cell repertoires in cytomegalovirus infection. Study-wide context: Public TCR beta signatures marked donors with CMV infection and the matching HLA. Study results and caveats: Using cumulative public TCR beta family frequency, the authors identified those who carried CMV together with the relevant HLA. The ex vivo response was dominated by HLA-C-restricted CMV-specific TCR beta clonotypes.

The sample holds a few counts of this clonotype. Its specificity is unknown. Germline and junction disagree at one end, which may indicate a read error. This CDR3 contains 16 residues. Germline V gives CDR1 SGHDT, CDR2 YYEEEE. Using its own MiXCR run on the reads, TCRdb lists one record per CDR3 protein. In the table there are a few hundred thousand distinct CDR3 sequences, over 15% of which are singletons. Sequenced input: CD8+ T cells from PBMCs. The chain links TRBV5-6 to TRBJ2-7, with 7 bases aligning to TRBD1. This clonotype was obtained from a human donor in good health (CMV status not recorded). Some clones in this sample may be carry-over from other donors' samples. This CDR3 reads CASTLAGTVLTYEQYF. In DNA form, the CDR3 reads TGTGCCAGCACCTTGGCCGGGACAGTATTAACCTACGAGCAGTACTTC.